Each of the 23 T cell receptor beta chains below was sequenced from the same sample in a study of blood T cell repertoires in COVID-19 (dated by TCRdb to about 2020). Receptor amplification or capture employed the immunoSEQ multiplex PCR assay. Sourced from immuneACCESS, this table was stored by TCRdb with only in-frame sequences that have V and J called. A share of the clones is absent; for the studies checked, an unresolved V gene accounts for under half, and the remainder has no known explanation. The sample includes 90,000 or so clones, with approximately 86% observed a single time. Together, the top ten hold more than 1% of the sample. The sequenced sample was peripheral blood. All receptors come from a man older than 75 with active or convalescent COVID-19.

This chain links TRBV19 with TRBJ1-4; 10 bases agree with TRBD1. V was clipped by 3 bases and J by 8 bases; unmatched bases: 6. This CDR3 comprises 15 residues. Germline V lookup: CDR1 LNHDA, CDR2 SQIVND (reference sequence). In nucleotides, the CDR3 is TGTGCCAGTAGTATCGGGACAGGGGTTCGGGAAAAACTGTTTTTT. It yields the protein CASSIGTGVREKLFF.

The J gene is TRBJ2-1, the V gene TRBV7-6; 11 nucleotides agree with TRBD2. The CDR3 loop spans 16 amino acids. V lost 6 bases, J lost 8 bases, and 12 bases stayed unmatched. CDR1 SGHVS and CDR2 FNYEAQ come from the germline V gene. CDR3 sequence: CASRLHSGRGSDEQFF. CDR3 DNA sequence: TGTGCCAGCAGATTACATAGCGGGAGGGGTTCGGATGAGCAGTTCTTC.

The V call is TRBV19, the J call TRBJ1-1; unclear D gene. The CDR3 length is 12 residues. Germline loops: CDR1 LNHDA, CDR2 SQIVND (reference sequence). V lost 4 bases and J lost 1, with 4 bases in between. CDR3: CASSRQNTEAFF. The CDR3 DNA follows: TGTGCCAGTAGTAGACAGAACACTGAAGCTTTCTTT.

The CDR3 DNA reads TGTGCCAGCAGCTCGAACACAGGGAATCAGCCCCAGCATTTT. Amino acids: CASSSNTGNQPQHF. This rearrangement joins TRBV7-8 to TRBJ1-5; possibly TRBD1 for D (6 bases). The germline V gene encodes CDR1 SGHVS and CDR2 FQNEAQ. V was cut by 4 bases and J by 4 bases, with 11 bases left in between. The CDR3 contains 14 residues.

This chain links TRBV16 with TRBJ2-7; D might be TRBD1 (6 bases). The V end was cut by 4 bases, the J end by 3 bases, with 19 bases between. CDR1 is KGHSY, CDR2 FQNENV, per germline. The CDR3 is 16 residues long. CDR3 sequence: CASSRIQGTPGYEQYF. The CDR3 nucleotides read TGTGCCAGCAGCCGAATTCAGGGGACCCCTGGCTACGAGCAGTACTTC.

This sequence joins TRBV11-3 and TRBJ2-7; maybe TRBD1 (5 bases). The CDR3 is 13 amino acids. Germline V gene lookup returns CDR1 SGHNT and CDR2 YENEEA. V was pared by 0 bases and J by 4 bases, with 7 bases between. CDR3 in amino acids: CASSLDRDYEQYF. The DNA for the CDR3 is TGTGCCAGCAGCTTAGACAGGGATTACGAGCAGTACTTC.

The genes are TRBV9 and TRBJ2-3; 8 positions match TRBD2. Germline loops: CDR1 SGDLS, CDR2 YYNGEE. V trimming: 2 bases; J trimming: 6 bases; junction bases outside the gene matches: 23. This CDR3 spans 20 amino acids. This CDR3 reads CASSVGSNGRAGVMLDTQYF. The CDR3 nucleotides read TGTGCCAGCAGCGTCGGTAGTAACGGGAGGGCCGGGGTTATGTTGGATACGCAGTATTTT.

The chain joins TRBV2 to TRBJ1-1; 7 bases fit TRBD1. This CDR3 has 14 amino acids. Per the germline V gene, CDR1 is SNHLY and CDR2 is FYNNEI. Trimming removed 5 bases from V and 3 bases from J; junction bases left unmatched: 6. CDR3 DNA: TGTGCCAGCAGTCGGACAGGCGAGGACACTGAAGCTTTCTTT. This sequence encodes CASSRTGEDTEAFF.

The gene calls are TRBV5-6 and TRBJ2-1; TRBD2 agrees at 7 bases. The V gene end was trimmed by 6 bases and the J gene end by 1 base; junction bases not matched to a gene: 10. Germline values: CDR1 SGHDT, CDR2 YYEEEE. The CDR3 has 16 amino acids. CDR3 sequence (DNA): TGTGCCAGCACCGTGTTATGGCGGGAGTCCTACAATGAGCAGTTCTTC. Protein: CASTVLWRESYNEQFF.

This clone was seen once. The gene calls are TRBV5-6 and TRBJ2-3; 11 bases match TRBD1. J lost 3 bases, V lost 4 bases, and 7 bases had no gene match. The CDR3 extends over 16 amino acids. Germline V lookup: CDR1 SGHDT, CDR2 YYEEEE. Here the CDR3 DNA reads TGTGCCAGCAGCCGCTGGACAGGGGGCGGGACAGATACGCAGTATTTT. Its protein is CASSRWTGGGTDTQYF.

CDR3 sequence (DNA): TGTGCCAGCAGCCTCGATGCAGGGACTATGGAGACCCAGTACTTC. Amino acids: CASSLDAGTMETQYF. The chain employs TRBV4-2 and TRBJ2-5; 7 bases are a match to TRBD2. The CDR3 has 15 residues. The ends lost 4 bases at V and 5 bases at J; junction bases unmatched: 10. Germline assignment: CDR1 LGHNA and CDR2 YNFKEQ.

This chain links TRBV30 with TRBJ2-2, with 7 positions matching TRBD2. This CDR3 comprises 17 residues. Looked up from germline, CDR1 is GTSNPN and CDR2 is SVGIG (reference sequence). Losses at the gene ends were 3 bases for V and 3 bases for J; bases not matched to a gene: 13. In nucleotides, the CDR3 is TGTGCCTGGAGGACCGGGAGCGGGGTGGGGTACACCGGGGAGCTGTTTTTT. This codes for CAWRTGSGVGYTGELFF.

The genes are TRBV3-1 (or the pseudogene TRBV3-2) and TRBJ2-5; D may be TRBD2 (6 bases). The CDR3 is 16 residues long. V was pared by 3 bases and J by 1 base, with 15 bases between. Germline values: CDR1 LGHDT, CDR2 YNNKEL (reference sequence). For the CDR3, the DNA is TGTGCCAGCAGCCAGAAAGCGTTAGCGGTCCAAGAGACCCAGTACTTC. Amino acids: CASSQKALAVQETQYF.

V gene TRBV30 combines with J gene TRBJ2-1, with a possible D match to TRBD1 (5 bases). Germline lookup yields CDR1 GTSNPN and CDR2 SVGIG (reference sequence). Trimming removed 4 bases from V and 7 bases from J, with 14 bases in between. The CDR3 covers 13 residues. The CDR3 sequence: CAWMTWGENEQFF. The CDR3, as DNA: TGTGCCTGGATGACGTGGGGCGAAAATGAGCAGTTCTTC.

The table lists this clone with a few counts. This rearrangement joins TRBV5-4 to TRBJ1-1; D is ambiguous. Per germline, CDR1 SGHNT and CDR2 YYREEE (reference sequence). The CDR3 contains 14 residues. V lost 0 bases, J lost 4 bases, and 10 bases lay in between. CDR3 sequence reads: CASSLGAGLTEAFF. In nucleotides, the CDR3 is TGTGCCAGCAGCTTGGGGGCAGGACTCACTGAAGCTTTCTTT.

CDR3 residues: CASSLLLSGITNEQFF. CDR3 sequence (DNA): TGTGCCAGCAGCCTCCTCCTTAGCGGGATAACTAATGAGCAGTTCTTC. This chain links TRBV3-1 (or the pseudogene TRBV3-2) with TRBJ2-1; TRBD2 matches 8 bases. The V gene's germline CDR1 is LGHDT and CDR2 YNNKEL (reference sequence). J gave up 7 bases and V 4 bases, and 12 bases lay outside the gene matches. This CDR3 has 16 amino acids.

The rearrangement uses TRBV5-4 and TRBJ2-1, with 11 bases matching TRBD2. Germline trimming cut 0 bases from V and 7 bases from J; bases unmatched to any gene: 9. In germline, CDR1 is SGHNT, CDR2 YYREEE (reference sequence). CDR3 length: 17 residues. CDR3 amino acids: CASSLDSGRAFINEQFF. The CDR3 DNA sequence: TGTGCCAGCAGCTTGGATAGCGGGAGGGCCTTCATTAATGAGCAGTTCTTC. The complete variable domain, with remaining parts taken from reference TRBV5-4 and TRBJ2-1, reads ETGVTQSPTHLIKTRGQQVTLRCSSQSGHNTVSWYQQALGQGPQFIFQYYREEENGRGNFPPRFSGLQFPNYSSELNVNALELDDSALYLCASSLDSGRAFINEQFFGPGTRLTVL.

The chain joins TRBV2 to TRBJ2-1, with D maybe TRBD2 (6 bases). Germline CDR1 reads SNHLY; CDR2 reads FYNNEI. This CDR3 contains 16 residues. The V end was cut by 2 bases, the J end by 0 bases, with 11 bases between. The CDR3 bases are TGTGCCAGCAGTGAATTGCCCGGGAGCTCCTACAATGAGCAGTTCTTC. Protein: CASSELPGSSYNEQFF.

The rearrangement joins TRBV6-5 to TRBJ1-3; 7 bases line up with TRBD1. V trimming: 2 bases; J trimming: 2 bases; junction bases outside the gene matches: 6. The V gene's germline CDR1 is MNHEY and CDR2 SVGAGI. The CDR3 length is 16 residues. The CDR3 region has the DNA TGTGCCAGCAGTTACCCCCACGACAGGGCTGGAAACACCATATATTTT. It yields the protein CASSYPHDRAGNTIYF.

The chain carries TRBV2 and TRBJ2-7; D might be TRBD2 (6 bases). The germline CDR1 and CDR2 sequences are SNHLY and FYNNEI. The CDR3 is 14 residues long. Trimming stripped 3 bases from V and 2 bases from J, with 11 bases between. In DNA, the CDR3 is TGTGCCAGCAGTGATTACTCGGGGGCCTACGAGCAGTACTTC. Protein product: CASSDYSGAYEQYF.

The chain has TRBV5-4 and TRBJ2-4; 8 bases are shared with TRBD2. The CDR3 is 14 amino acids. Losses at the gene ends were 3 bases for V and 5 bases for J; bases not matched to a gene: 4. The germline CDR1 and CDR2 sequences are SGHNT and YYREEE (reference sequence). CDR3 protein: CASSSSGSENIQYF. CDR3 bases: TGTGCCAGCAGCTCCAGCGGGAGTGAAAACATTCAGTACTTC.

This chain uses TRBV2 with TRBJ1-6, with 7 bases that match TRBD1. CDR3 length: 14 residues. CDR1 and CDR2 (germline): SNHLY, FYNNEI. Unmatched junction bases numbered 3, after V lost 4 bases and J lost 6 bases. CDR3 region: CASSGTGANSPLHF. CDR3 sequence (DNA): TGTGCCAGCAGTGGGACAGGCGCTAATTCACCCCTCCACTTT.

The chain links TRBV15 to TRBJ1-5; D unclear. The CDR3 is 15 residues long. Germline V gene sequence: CDR1 LNHNV, CDR2 YYDKDF (reference sequence). The germline V and J ends were trimmed by 6 bases and 0 bases, with 12 bases remaining between them. The CDR3 reads CATRAGRPSNQPQHF. In nucleotides, the CDR3 is TGTGCCACCAGGGCGGGGAGACCTAGCAATCAGCCCCAGCATTTT. Drawing the rest from reference TRBV15 and TRBJ1-5, the complete variable domain is DAMVIQNPRYQVTQFGKPVTLSCSQTLNHNVMYWYQQKSSQAPKLLFHYYDKDFNNEADTPDNFQSRRPNTSFCFLDIRSPGLGDTAMYLCATRAGRPSNQPQHFGDGTRLSIL.